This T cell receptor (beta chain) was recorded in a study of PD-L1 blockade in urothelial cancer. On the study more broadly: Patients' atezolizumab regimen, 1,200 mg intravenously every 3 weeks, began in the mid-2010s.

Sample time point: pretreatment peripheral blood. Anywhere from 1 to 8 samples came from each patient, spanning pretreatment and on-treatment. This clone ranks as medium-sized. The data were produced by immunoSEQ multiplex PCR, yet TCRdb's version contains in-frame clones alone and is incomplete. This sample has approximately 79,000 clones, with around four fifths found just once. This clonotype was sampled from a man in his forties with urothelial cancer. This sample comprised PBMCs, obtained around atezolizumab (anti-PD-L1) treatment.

CDR3 in DNA: TGTGCCAGCAGTGAAGATGCGGGGACGAACACTGAAGCTTTCTTT. Translation: CASSEDAGTNTEAFF. This chain connects TRBV6-1 to TRBJ1-1, with D maybe TRBD1 (5 bases). The V gene lost 1 base and the J gene lost 1 base, with 10 bases spanning the gap. Per germline, CDR1 MNHNS and CDR2 SASEGT. The CDR3 totals 15 residues.